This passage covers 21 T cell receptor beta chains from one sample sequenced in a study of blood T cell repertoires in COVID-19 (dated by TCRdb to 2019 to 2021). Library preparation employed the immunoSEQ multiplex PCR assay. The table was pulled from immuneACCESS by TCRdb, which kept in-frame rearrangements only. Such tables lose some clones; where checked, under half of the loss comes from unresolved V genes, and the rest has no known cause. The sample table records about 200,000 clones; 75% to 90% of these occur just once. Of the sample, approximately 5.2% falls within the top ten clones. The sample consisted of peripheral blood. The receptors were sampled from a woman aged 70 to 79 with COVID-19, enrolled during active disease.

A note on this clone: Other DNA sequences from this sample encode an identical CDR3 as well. CDR3 protein: CASSRDSSTDTQYF. CDR3 bases: TGCGCCAGCAGCCGGGACAGTAGCACAGATACGCAGTATTTT. V is TRBV5-1 and J is TRBJ2-3; 7 bases agree with TRBD1. V lost 4 bases to trimming and J lost 0 bases; unmatched junction nucleotides: 2. Germline CDR1 and CDR2: SGHRS and YFSETQ. CDR3 length: 14 residues.

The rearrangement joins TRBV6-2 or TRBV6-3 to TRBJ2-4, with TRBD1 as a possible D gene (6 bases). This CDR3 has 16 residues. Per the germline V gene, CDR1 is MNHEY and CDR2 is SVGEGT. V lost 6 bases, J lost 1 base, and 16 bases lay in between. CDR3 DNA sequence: TGTGCCAGCAGCGCCACAGGGAGTGTGGCCAAAAACATTCAGTACTTC. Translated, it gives CASSATGSVAKNIQYF.

Written as DNA, the CDR3 is TGCGCCAGCAGCCAACCACAAGTAACCGGGGAGCTGTTTTTT. Translation gives CASSQPQVTGELFF. The J gene is TRBJ2-2, the V gene TRBV4-1, with unresolved D. The length of the CDR3 is 14 residues. The V end was cut by 2 bases, the J end by 5 bases, with 9 bases between. The germline CDR1 and CDR2 sequences are MGHRA and YSYEKL.

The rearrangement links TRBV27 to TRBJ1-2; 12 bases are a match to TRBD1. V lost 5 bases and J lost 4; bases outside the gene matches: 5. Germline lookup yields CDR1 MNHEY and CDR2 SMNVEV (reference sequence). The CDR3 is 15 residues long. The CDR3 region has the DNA TGTGCCAGCAGTCTCGGGACAGGGGGCGGCTATGGCTACACCTTC. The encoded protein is CASSLGTGGGYGYTF.

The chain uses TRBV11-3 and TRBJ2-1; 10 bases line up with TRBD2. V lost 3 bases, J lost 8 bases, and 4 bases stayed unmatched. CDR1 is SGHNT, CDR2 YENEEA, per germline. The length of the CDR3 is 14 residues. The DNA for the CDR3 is TGTGCCAGCAGCTTGGGTAGCGGGAGGTATGAGCAGTTCTTC. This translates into CASSLGSGRYEQFF.

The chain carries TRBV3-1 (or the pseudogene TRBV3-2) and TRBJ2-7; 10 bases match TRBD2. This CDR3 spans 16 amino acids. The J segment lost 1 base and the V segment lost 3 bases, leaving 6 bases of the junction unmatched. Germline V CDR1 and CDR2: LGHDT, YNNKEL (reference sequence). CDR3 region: CASSHVPGLASYEQYF. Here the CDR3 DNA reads TGTGCCAGCAGCCATGTACCGGGACTAGCGTCCTACGAGCAGTACTTC.

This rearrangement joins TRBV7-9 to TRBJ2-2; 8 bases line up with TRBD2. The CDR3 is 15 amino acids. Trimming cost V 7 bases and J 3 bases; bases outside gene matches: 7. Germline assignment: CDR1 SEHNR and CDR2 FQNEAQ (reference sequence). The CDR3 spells CASNKAGVYTGELFF. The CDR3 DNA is TGTGCCAGCAACAAAGCGGGAGTCTACACCGGGGAGCTGTTTTTT.

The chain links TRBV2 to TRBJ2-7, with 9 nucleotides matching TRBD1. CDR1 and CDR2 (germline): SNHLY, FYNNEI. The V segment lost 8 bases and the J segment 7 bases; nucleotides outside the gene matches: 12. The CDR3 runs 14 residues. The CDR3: CASGTGTGKSEQYF. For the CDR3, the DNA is TGTGCCAGCGGGACCGGGACAGGGAAATCAGAGCAGTACTTC. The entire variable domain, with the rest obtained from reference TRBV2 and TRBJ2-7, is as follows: EPEVTQTPSHQVTQMGQEVILRCVPISNHLYFYWYRQILGQKVEFLVSFYNNEISEKSEIFDDQFSVERPDGSNFTLKIRSTKLEDSAMYFCASGTGTGKSEQYFGPGTRLTVT.

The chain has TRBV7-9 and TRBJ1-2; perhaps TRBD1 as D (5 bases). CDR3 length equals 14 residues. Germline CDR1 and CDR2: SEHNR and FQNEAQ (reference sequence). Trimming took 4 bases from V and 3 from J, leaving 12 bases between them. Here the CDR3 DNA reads TGTGCCAGCAGCTCTTCAGGGCGACACTATGGCTACACCTTC. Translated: CASSSSGRHYGYTF.

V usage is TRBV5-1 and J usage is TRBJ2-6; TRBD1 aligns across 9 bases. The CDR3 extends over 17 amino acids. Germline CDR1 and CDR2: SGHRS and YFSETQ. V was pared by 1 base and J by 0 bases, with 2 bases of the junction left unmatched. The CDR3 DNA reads TGCGCCAGCAGCTTGTCGGGACAGGGCTCTGGGGCCAACGTCCTGACTTTC. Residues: CASSLSGQGSGANVLTF.

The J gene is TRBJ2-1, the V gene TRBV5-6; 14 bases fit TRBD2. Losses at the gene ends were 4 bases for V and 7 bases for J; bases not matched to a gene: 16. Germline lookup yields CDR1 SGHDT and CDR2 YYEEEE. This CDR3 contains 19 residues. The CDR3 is CASSAGVGTSGRDQNEQFF. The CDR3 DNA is TGTGCCAGCAGCGCGGGGGTAGGGACTAGCGGGAGAGACCAAAATGAGCAGTTCTTC.

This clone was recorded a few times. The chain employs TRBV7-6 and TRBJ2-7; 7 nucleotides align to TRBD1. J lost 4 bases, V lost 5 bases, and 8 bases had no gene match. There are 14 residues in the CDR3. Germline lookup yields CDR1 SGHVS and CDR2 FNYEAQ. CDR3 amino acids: CASSHRQGGYEQYF. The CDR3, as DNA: TGTGCCAGCAGCCACCGACAGGGTGGATACGAGCAGTACTTC.

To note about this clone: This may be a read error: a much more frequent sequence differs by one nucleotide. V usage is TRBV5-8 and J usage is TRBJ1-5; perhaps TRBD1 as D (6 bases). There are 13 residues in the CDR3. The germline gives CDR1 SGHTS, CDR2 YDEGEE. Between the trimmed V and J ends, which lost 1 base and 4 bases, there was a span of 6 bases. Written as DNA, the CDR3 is TGTGCCAGCAGCTTGACAGGGAATCAGCCCCAGCATTTT. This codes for CASSLTGNQPQHF.

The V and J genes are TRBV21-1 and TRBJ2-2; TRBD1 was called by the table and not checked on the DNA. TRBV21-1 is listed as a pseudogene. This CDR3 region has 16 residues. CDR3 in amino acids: CASSPPGQGDYGELFF. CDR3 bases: TGTGCCAGCAGCCCACCGGGACAGGGGGATTACGGGGAGCTGTTTTTT.

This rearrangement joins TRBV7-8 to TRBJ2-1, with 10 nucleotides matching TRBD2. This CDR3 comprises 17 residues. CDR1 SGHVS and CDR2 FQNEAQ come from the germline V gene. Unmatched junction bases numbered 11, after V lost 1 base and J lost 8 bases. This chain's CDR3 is CASSLELGLAGAHEQFF. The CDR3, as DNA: TGTGCCAGCAGCTTAGAGTTGGGTCTAGCGGGAGCACATGAGCAGTTCTTC.

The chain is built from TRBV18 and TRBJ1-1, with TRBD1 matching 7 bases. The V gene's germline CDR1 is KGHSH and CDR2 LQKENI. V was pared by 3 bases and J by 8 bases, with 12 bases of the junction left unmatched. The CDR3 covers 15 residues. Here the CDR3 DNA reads TGTGCCAGCTCACCGGGTATCGACAGGGTGCAGGAAGCTTTCTTT. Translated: CASSPGIDRVQEAFF.

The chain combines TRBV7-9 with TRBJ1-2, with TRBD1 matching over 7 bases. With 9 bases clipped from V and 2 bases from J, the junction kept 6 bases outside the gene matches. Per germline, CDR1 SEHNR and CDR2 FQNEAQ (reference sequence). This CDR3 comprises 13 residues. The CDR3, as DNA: TGTGCCAGGAGACAGGGAGACAACTATGGCTACACCTTC. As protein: CARRQGDNYGYTF.

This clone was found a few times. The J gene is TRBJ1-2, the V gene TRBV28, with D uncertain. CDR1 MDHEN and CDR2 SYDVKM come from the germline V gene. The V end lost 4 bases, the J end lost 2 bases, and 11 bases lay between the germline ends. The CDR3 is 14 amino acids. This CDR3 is CASSWASGNYGYTF. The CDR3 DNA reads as TGTGCCAGCAGTTGGGCCTCAGGAAACTATGGCTACACCTTC.

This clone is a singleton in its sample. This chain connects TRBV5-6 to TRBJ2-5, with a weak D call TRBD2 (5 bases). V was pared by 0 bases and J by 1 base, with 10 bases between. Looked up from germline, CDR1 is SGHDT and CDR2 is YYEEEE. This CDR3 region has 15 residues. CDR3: CASSLVETIQETQYF. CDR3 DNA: TGTGCCAGCAGCTTGGTGGAGACTATCCAAGAGACCCAGTACTTC.

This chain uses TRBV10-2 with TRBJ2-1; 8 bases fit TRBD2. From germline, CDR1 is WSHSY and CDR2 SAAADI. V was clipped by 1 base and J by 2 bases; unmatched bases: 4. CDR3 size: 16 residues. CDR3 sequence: CASSELAGPPYNEQFF. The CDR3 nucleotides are TGCGCCAGCAGTGAGTTAGCGGGGCCCCCCTACAATGAGCAGTTCTTC.

In DNA, the CDR3 is TGCAGTGCTGGTGGGGGAGCGGGAGGTCTTTCCTACGAGCAGTACTTC. Amino acids: CSAGGGAGGLSYEQYF. This chain links TRBV20-1 with TRBJ2-7, with 9 bases fitting TRBD2. This CDR3 is built from 16 residues. V shed 5 bases and J 1 base; nucleotides not matched to a gene: 12. Germline V gene data show CDR1 as DFQATT and CDR2 as SNEGSKA (reference sequence).